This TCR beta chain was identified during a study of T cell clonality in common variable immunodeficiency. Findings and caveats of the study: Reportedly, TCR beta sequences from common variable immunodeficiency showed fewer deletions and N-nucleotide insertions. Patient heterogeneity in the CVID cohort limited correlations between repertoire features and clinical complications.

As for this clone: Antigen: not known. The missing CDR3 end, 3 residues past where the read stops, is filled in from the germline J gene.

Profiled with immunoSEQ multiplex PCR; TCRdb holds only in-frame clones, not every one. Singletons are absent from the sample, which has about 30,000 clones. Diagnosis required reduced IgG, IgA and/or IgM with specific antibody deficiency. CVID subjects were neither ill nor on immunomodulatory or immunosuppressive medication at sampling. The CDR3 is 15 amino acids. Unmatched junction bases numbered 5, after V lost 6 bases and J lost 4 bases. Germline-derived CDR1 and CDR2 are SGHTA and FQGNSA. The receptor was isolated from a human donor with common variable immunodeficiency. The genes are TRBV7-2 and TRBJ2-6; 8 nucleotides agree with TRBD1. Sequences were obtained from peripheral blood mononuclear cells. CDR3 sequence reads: CASSAGGSGANVLTF. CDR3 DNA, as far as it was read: TGTGCCAGCAGTGCAGGGGGCTCCGGGGCCAACGTC.